What follows is one TCR beta chain and its context. There is no known antigen for this receptor. The record has no base qualities; no much larger clone is one base away. Each collaborating institution followed its own protocols to collect whole blood in K2EDTA tubes. For TCRbeta analysis, collaborators shipped samples as frozen whole blood, isolated PBMCs, or DNA extracted from either of those sample types. The CDR3 sequence holds 13 residues, the cysteine and phenylalanine included. The CDR3 DNA has 39 bases and is translated from base 1. Trimming removed 2 bases from V and 9 bases from J, leaving 8 bases between the germline ends. The sample comes from a study of blood T cell repertoires in COVID-19 (dated by TCRdb to 2018 to 2020). With respect to the entire study: Collaborator samples came from the United States, Italy and Spain and covered acute and convalescent phases of COVID-19. The material from the prospective study consisted of cDNA or gDNA derived from T cells, B-cell-depleted T cells, or PBMCs. Subjects who had been exposed to COVID-19, were actively infected with it, or had recovered from it provided the deeply sampled blood TCRbeta repertoires that made up the dataset. The repertoires were made available in a free public database intended to serve as a resource for research on the immune response to SARS-CoV-2. Samples came from the ongoing ImmuneRACE study (first 160 participants) plus 1,254 subjects from 6 global collaborators. The sample metadata nearly always contained a de-identified subject ID, COVID-19 status, age in years and sex. Where HLA class I and class II types were available, the types were taken from metadata supplied by the sample provider, not from assay-based typing.

On the study overall, not on this receptor specifically: Clinical and demographic metadata were provided uncurated, with the amount varying by source and participant.

TCRbeta CDR3 regions were amplified from genomic DNA by means of the immunoSEQ Assay, a bias-controlled multiplex PCR. The paper's data handling went like this. Within the assay, amplification of reference gene primers was used to estimate how many nucleated cells each sample contained. To quantify the absolute abundance of each unique TCRbeta CDR3 rearrangement, sequence reads were collapsed and filtered. For each sample, productive Simpson clonality was calculated as the square root of Simpson's diversity index across productive rearrangements. TCRdb's version of the immuneACCESS table is confined to in-frame rearrangements and falls short of the full clone set. An unresolved V gene accounts for under half of the shortfall where checked; the remainder is of unknown origin. Clonal size and the V and J genes are those of that table, whereas D and trimming came from the DNA. This sample comprises 200,000 to 250,000 clones, 88% of them detected only once. The biggest ten clones account for roughly 2.5% of the sample.

The TCR sequence derives from a woman in her sixties with acute or convalescent COVID-19. Sequenced sample: peripheral blood. The receptor chain draws on TRBV12-3 or TRBV12-4 and TRBJ1-6, with TRBD1 perhaps the D gene, on 5 matching bases. The DNA sequence is TGTGCCAGCAGTTTATGGGGGGGTTCACCCCTCCACTTT. Its product reads: CASSLWGGSPLHF.